This TCR beta chain stems from a study of Graves' ophthalmopathy and Graves' hyperthyroidism. Findings and caveats of the study: Ophthalmopathy and stable hyperthyroidism were discriminated by a 13-signature model, with roughly 88% sensitivity and about 82% specificity.

V lost 0 bases and J 0 bases, leaving 11 bases between the germline ends. There are 16 residues in the CDR3. Per the germline V gene, CDR1 is MNHNY and CDR2 is SVGAGI (reference sequence). The authors amplified TCR beta CDR3 regions, and they did so from RNA transcripts for repertoire sequencing. The authors performed first-round RT-PCR with HTBI primers and then a second-round multiplex PCR. TCRdb itself ran the multiplex PCR reads through MiXCR, one entry per CDR3 protein. The sample consists of almost 750,000 distinct CDR3 sequences, around 40% of them appearing once. This clonotype appeared a few times. Its antigen remains unidentified.

The source is an adult man with Graves' ophthalmopathy. This chain joins TRBV6-6 and TRBJ1-1, with a weak D call TRBD1 (6 bases). What was sequenced was peripheral blood. DNA for the CDR3: TGTGCCAGCAGTTACTCGACAGGTGGCATGAACACTGAAGCTTTCTTT. Translating it yields CASSYSTGGMNTEAFF.